This TCR beta chain appears in the sequencing data of a study of beta chain features in type 1 diabetes. Germline CDR1 and CDR2: GTSNPN and SVGIG (reference sequence). This CDR3 contains 13 residues. Trimming removed 2 bases from V and 6 bases from J; junction bases left unmatched: 3. Isolation of CD4+ naive, central memory, regulatory and stem cell-like memory cells was achieved by sorting via CD45RO/CCR7/CD25/CD127/CD95/CD27. The purity of all sorted populations exceeded 98%. What was sequenced were expressed TCRB transcripts, since all of the isolated RNA had been reverse transcribed. The table came from immunoSEQ multiplex PCR; TCRdb's copy has only in-frame clones and leaves some out. The repertoire holds about 180,000 clones, with 10% to 15% as singletons.

The sequence derives from a woman younger than 35 in good health. The chain combines TRBV30 with TRBJ1-5; 8 bases align to TRBD1. Input material: central memory CD4+ T cells from blood. Written as DNA, the CDR3 is TGTGCCTGGAGTCACAGGGGGGCTCAGCCCCAGCATTTT. This gives the protein CAWSHRGAQPQHF.